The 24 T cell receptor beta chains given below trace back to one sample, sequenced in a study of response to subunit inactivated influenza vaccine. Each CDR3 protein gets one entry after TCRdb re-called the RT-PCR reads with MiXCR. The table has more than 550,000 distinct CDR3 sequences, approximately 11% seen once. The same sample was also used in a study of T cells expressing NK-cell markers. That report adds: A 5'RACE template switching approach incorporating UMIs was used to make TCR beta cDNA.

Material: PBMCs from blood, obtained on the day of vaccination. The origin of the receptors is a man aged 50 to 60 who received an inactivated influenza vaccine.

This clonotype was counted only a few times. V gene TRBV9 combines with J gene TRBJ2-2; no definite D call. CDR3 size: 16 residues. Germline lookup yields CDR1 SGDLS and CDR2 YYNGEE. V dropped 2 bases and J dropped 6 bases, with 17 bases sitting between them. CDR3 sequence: CASSVLSSAPSGELFF. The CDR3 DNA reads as TGTGCCAGCAGCGTTTTGTCATCCGCCCCCTCCGGGGAGCTGTTTTTT. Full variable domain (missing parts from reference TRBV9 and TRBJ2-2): DSGVTQTPKHLITATGQRVTLRCSPRSGDLSVYWYQQSLDQGLQFLIQYYNGEERAKGNILERFSAQQFPDLHSELNLSSLELGDSALYFCASSVLSSAPSGELFFGEGSRLTVL.

CDR3 residues: CASSSPRGDRKAFGYTF. For the CDR3, the DNA is TGTGCCAGCAGCTCTCCTCGCGGGGACAGGAAGGCCTTTGGCTACACCTTC. The V and J genes are TRBV7-9 and TRBJ1-2, with TRBD1 matching over 8 bases. Germline assignment: CDR1 SEHNR and CDR2 FQNEAQ (reference sequence). The CDR3 has 17 residues. The V and J ends lost 4 bases and 7 bases, in that order; junction bases with no gene match: 17.

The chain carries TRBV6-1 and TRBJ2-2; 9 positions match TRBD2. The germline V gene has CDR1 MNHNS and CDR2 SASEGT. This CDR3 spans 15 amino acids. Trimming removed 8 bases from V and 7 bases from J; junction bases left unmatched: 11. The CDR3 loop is CASRGVAGVNGELFF. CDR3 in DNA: TGTGCCAGCCGTGGAGTAGCGGGGGTGAACGGGGAGCTGTTTTTT.

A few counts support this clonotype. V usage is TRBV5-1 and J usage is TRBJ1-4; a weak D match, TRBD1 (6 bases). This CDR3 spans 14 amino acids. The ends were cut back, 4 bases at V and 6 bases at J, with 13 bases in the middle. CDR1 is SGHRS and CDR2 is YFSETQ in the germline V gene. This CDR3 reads CASSPGRTDEKLFF. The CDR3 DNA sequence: TGCGCCAGCAGCCCCGGCCGGACAGATGAAAAACTGTTTTTT.

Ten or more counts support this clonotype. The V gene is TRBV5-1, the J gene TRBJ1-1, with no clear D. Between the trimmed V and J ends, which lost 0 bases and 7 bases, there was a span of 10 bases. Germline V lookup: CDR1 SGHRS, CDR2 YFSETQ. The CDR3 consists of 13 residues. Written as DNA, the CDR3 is TGCGCCAGCAGCTTGGAAAGGTATGGTGAAGCTTTCTTT. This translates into CASSLERYGEAFF.

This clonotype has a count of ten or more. CDR3 sequence: CASSLTGYGPDTQYF. The CDR3 DNA sequence: TGCGCCAGCAGCTTGACAGGGTATGGCCCAGATACGCAGTATTTT. The chain links TRBV5-1 to TRBJ2-3; TRBD1 might be the D (6 bases). The CDR3 length is 15 residues. Germline CDR1 reads SGHRS; CDR2 reads YFSETQ. V lost 1 base and J 4 bases, leaving 13 bases between the germline ends.

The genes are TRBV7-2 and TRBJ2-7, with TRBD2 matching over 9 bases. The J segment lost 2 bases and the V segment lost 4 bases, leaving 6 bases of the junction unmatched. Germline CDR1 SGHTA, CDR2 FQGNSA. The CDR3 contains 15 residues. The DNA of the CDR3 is TGTGCCAGCAGCTCCAGCGGGGGGATACCCTACGAGCAGTACTTC. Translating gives CASSSSGGIPYEQYF.

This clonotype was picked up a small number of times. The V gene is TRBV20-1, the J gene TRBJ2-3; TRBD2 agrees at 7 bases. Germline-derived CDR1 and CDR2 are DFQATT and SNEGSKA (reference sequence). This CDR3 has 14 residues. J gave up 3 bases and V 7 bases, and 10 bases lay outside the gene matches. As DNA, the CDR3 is TGCAGTGGGCCCGCCGGCGGGGGAACAGATACGCAGTATTTT. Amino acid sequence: CSGPAGGGTDTQYF.

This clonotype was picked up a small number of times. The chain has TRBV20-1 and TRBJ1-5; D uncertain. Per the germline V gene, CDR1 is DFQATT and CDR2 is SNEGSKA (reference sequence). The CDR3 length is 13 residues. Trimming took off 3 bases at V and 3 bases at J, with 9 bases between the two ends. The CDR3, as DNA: TGCAGTGCTAGCGACGTTAACAATCAGCCCCAGCATTTT. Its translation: CSASDVNNQPQHF.

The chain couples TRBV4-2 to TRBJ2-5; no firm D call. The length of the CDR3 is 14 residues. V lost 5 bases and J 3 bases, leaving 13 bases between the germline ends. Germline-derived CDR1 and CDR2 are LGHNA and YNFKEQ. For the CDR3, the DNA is TGTGCCAGCAGCACCTATGGGGTAGAAGAGACCCAGTACTTC. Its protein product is CASSTYGVEETQYF.

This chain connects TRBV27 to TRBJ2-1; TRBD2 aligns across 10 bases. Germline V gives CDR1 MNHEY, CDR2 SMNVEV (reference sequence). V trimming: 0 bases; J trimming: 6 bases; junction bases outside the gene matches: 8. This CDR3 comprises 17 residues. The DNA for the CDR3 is TGTGCCAGCAGTTTATCGATACTAGCGGGGTTATTCAATGAGCAGTTCTTC. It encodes CASSLSILAGLFNEQFF.

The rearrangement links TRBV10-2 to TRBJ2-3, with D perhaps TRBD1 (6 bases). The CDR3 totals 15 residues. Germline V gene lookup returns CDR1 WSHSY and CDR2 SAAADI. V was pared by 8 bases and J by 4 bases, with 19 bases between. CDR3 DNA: TGCGCCAGCGCATCTGGCCTACAGGGTGCAGATACGCAGTATTTT. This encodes CASASGLQGADTQYF.

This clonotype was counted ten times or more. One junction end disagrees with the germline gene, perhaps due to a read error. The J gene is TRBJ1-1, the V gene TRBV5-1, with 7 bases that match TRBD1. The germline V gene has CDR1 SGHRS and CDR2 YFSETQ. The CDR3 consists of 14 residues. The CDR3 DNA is TGTGCCAGCAGTTTAGGGACAGCCAACACTGAAGCTTTCTTT. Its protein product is CASSLGTANTEAFF.

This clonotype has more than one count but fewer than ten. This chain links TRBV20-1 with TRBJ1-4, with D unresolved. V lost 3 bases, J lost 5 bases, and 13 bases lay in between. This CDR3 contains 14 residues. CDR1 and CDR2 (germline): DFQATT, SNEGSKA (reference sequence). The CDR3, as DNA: TGCAGTGCTAGGGCGGAGGGAGTGAATGAAAAACTGTTTTTT. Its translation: CSARAEGVNEKLFF.

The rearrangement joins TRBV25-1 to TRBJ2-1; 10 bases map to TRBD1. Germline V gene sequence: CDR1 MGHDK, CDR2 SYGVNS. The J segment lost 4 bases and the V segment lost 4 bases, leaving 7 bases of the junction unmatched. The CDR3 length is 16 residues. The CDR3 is CASSGLTGQGYNEQFF. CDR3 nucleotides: TGTGCCAGCAGTGGGTTAACGGGACAGGGGTACAATGAGCAGTTCTTC.

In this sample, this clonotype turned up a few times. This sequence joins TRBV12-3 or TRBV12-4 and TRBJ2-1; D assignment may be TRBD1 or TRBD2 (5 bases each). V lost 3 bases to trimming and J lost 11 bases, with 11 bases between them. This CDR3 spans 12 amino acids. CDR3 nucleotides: TGTGCCAGCAGTTTTCGGGGCGCTCAGCAGTTCTTC. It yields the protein CASSFRGAQQFF.

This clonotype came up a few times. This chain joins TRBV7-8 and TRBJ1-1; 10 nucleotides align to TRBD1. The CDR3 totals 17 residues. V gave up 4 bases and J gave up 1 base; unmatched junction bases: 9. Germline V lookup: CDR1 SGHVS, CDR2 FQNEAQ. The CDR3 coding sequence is TGTGCCAGCAGCTACTCGGGACAGGGGAAGGGGAACACTGAAGCTTTCTTT. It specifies CASSYSGQGKGNTEAFF.

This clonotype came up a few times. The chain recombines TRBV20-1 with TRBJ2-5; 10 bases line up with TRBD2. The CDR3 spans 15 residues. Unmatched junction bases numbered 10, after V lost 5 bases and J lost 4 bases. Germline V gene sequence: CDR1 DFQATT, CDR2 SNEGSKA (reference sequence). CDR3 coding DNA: TGCAGTGCTGATACCGGGACTAGCGTGGCAGAGACCCAGTACTTC. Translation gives CSADTGTSVAETQYF.

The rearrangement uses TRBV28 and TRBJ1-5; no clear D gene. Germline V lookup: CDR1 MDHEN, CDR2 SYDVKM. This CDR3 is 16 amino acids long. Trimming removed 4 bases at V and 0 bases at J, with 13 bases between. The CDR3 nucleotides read TGTGCCAGCAGTTCCCCCCGGGAGGGTAGCAATCAGCCCCAGCATTTT. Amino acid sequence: CASSSPREGSNQPQHF.

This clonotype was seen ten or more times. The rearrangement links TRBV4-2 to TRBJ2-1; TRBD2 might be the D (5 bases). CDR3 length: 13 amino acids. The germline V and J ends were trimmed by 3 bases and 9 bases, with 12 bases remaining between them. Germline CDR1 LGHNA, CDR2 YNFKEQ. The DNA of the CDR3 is TGTGCCAGCAGCCACGATACTAGAGGTGAGCAGTTCTTC. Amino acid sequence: CASSHDTRGEQFF.

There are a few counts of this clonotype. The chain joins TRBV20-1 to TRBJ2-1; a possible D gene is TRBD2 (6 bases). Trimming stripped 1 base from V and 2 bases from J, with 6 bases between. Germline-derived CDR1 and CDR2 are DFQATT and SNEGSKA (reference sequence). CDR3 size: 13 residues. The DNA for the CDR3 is TGCAGTGCTAGAGGACTAGCCTACAATGAGCAGTTCTTC. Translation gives CSARGLAYNEQFF.

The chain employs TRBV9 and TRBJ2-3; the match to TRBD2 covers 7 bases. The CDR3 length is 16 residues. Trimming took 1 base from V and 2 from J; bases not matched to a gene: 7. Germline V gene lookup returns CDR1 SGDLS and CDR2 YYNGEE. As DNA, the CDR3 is TGTGCCAGCAGCGTATTGTCTAGCGGATACACAGATACGCAGTATTTT. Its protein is CASSVLSSGYTDTQYF. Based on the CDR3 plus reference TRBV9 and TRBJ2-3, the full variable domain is DSGVTQTPKHLITATGQRVTLRCSPRSGDLSVYWYQQSLDQGLQFLIQYYNGEERAKGNILERFSAQQFPDLHSELNLSSLELGDSALYFCASSVLSSGYTDTQYFGPGTRLTVL.

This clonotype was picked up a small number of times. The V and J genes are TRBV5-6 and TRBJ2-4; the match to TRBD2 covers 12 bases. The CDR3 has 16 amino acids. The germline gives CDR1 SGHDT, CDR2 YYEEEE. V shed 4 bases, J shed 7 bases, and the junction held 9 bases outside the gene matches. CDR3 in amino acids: CASSPSGRASVNIQYF. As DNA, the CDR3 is TGTGCCAGCAGCCCTAGCGGGAGGGCCTCGGTCAACATTCAGTACTTC.

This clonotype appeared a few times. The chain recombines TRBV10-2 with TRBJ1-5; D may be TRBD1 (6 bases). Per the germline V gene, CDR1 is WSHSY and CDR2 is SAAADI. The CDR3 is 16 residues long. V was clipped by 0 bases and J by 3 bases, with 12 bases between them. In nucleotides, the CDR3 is TGCGCCAGCAGTGAGTCTGGGTACAGGGCCAATCAGCCCCAGCATTTT. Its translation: CASSESGYRANQPQHF.